Listed here is a single TCR beta chain. The sample comes from a study of blood T cell repertoires in COVID-19. As handled by the study authors: Reference gene primer amplification in the assay estimated nucleated cell counts. Data came from immunoSEQ multiplex PCR; TCRdb stores just in-frame clones and leaves some out. Clonal size and the V and J genes are those of that table, whereas D and trimming came from the DNA. The sample shows about half a million clones, roughly 89% of them seen only once. The CDR3 contains 14 residues. Losses at the gene ends were 3 bases for V and 7 bases for J; bases not matched to a gene: 5. Germline CDR1 and CDR2: SEHNR and FQNEAQ (reference sequence). Seattle's cohort entered during active infection and was followed longitudinally.

The sample was peripheral blood. The rearrangement links TRBV7-9 to TRBJ1-2; the match to TRBD1 covers 10 bases. This TCR was sampled from a man aged 18-30 years with COVID-19, enrolled during active disease. The CDR3 loop reads CASSFRTGGVGYTF. The CDR3 bases are TGTGCCAGCAGCTTCCGGACAGGGGGAGTTGGCTACACCTTC.